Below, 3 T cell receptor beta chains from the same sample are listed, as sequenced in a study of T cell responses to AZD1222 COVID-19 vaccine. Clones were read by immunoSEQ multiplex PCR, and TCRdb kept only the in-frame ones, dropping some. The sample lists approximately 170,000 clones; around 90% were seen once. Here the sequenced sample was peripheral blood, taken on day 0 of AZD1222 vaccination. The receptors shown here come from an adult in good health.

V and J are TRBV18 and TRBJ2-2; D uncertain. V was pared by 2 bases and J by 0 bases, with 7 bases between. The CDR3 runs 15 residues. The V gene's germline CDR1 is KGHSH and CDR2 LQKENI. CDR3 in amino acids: CASSPAVANTGELFF. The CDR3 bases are TGTGCCAGCTCACCAGCAGTAGCGAACACCGGGGAGCTGTTTTTT.

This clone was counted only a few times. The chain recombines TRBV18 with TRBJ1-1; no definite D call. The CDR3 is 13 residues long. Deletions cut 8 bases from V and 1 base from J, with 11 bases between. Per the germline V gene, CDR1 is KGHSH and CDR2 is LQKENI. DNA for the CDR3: TGTGCCAGCACGCGGGTCACGAACACTGAAGCTTTCTTT. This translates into CASTRVTNTEAFF. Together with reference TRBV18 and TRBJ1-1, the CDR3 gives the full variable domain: NAGVMQNPRHLVRRRGQEARLRCSPMKGHSHVYWYRQLPEEGLKFMVYLQKENIIDESGMPKERFSAEFPKEGPSILRIQQVVRGDSAAYFCASTRVTNTEAFFGQGTRLTVV.

This CDR3 reads CASSGPSSYEQYF. For the CDR3, the DNA is TGTGCCAGCAGCGGACCGAGTTCCTACGAGCAGTACTTC. V and J are TRBV2 and TRBJ2-7, with unresolved D. The V and J ends lost 6 bases and 1 base respectively, with 10 bases between them. This CDR3 contains 13 residues. Germline lookup yields CDR1 SNHLY and CDR2 FYNNEI.